This T cell receptor beta chain appears in the sequencing data of a study of read filtering for tumor transcriptome and immune sequencing. Overall study context: Among patients, 17 were male and more than 11 female, aged about 40 to 90 (mean about 72). Findings and caveats of the study: The sorted CD138-negative fraction was a mixed bone marrow immune population, not purified T cells.

This clonotype was seen more than once but under ten times. Its antigen is not identified. CDR3 length: 14 residues. V lost 4 bases, J lost 4 bases, and 11 bases lay in between. Germline V gives CDR1 KGHDR, CDR2 SFDVKD. The library was built from roughly 400 ng RNA with molecular barcoded adaptors for alpha/delta and beta/gamma chains. TCRdb re-derived calls from the reads in MiXCR, one entry per CDR3 protein. In the table there are 15,000 to 20,000 distinct CDR3 sequences, roughly a fifth of which are singletons. The V call is TRBV24-1, the J call TRBJ2-3; D is perhaps TRBD1 or TRBD2 (5 bases each). The sequencing sample was made of a population of CD138-negative cells sorted from bone marrow. The clonotype comes from a donor over 35 with multiple myeloma. The chain's CDR3 is CATSEEGSADTQYF. DNA for the CDR3: TGTGCCACCAGTGAAGAGGGGAGCGCAGATACGCAGTATTTT.